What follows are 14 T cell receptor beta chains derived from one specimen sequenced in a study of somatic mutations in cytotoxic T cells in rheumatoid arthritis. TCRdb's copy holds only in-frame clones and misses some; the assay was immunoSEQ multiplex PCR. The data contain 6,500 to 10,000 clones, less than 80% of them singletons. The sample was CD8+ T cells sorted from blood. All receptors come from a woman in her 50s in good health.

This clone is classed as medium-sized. The CDR3 sequence is CASSQWDSSYEQYF. CDR3 nucleotides: TGTGCCAGCAGCCAATGGGACAGTTCCTACGAGCAGTACTTC. The chain carries TRBV4-2 and TRBJ2-7; 7 bases are a match to TRBD1. Trimming at V came to 2 bases and at J to 1 base, leaving 2 bases not matched to a gene. The CDR3 consists of 14 residues. Germline V lookup: CDR1 LGHNA, CDR2 YNFKEQ.

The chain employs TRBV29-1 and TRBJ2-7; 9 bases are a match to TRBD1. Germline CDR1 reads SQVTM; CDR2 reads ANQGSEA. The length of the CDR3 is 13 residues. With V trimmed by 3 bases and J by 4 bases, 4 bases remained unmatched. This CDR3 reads CSVEGDRAYEQYF. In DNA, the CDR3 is TGCAGCGTTGAGGGGGACAGGGCGTACGAGCAGTACTTC.

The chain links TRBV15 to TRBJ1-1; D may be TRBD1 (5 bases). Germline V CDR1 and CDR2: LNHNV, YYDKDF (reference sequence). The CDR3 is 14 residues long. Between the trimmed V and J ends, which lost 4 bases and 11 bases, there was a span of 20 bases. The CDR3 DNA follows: TGTGCCACCAGCATCCAGGACAACTCCTTGGGGGCTTTCTTT. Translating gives CATSIQDNSLGAFF.

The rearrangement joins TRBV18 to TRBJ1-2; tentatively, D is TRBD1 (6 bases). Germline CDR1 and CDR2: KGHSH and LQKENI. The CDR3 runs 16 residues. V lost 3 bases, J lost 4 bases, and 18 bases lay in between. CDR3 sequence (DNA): TGTGCCAGCTCACCGGAGGGGGGCCAGCGGGGCTATGGCTACACCTTC. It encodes CASSPEGGQRGYGYTF.

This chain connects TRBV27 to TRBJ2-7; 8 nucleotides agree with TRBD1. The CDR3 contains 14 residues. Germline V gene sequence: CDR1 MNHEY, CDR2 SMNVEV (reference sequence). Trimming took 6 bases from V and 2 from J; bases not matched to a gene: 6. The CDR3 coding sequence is TGTGCCAGCAGGATCGGGACAGGAACCTACGAGCAGTACTTC. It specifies CASRIGTGTYEQYF.

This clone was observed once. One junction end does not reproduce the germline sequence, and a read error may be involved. Written as DNA, the CDR3 is TGTGCCAGCAGCGTAGCTTTAGCGGGGGCCCACAATGGGCAGTTCTTC. The encoded protein is CASSVALAGAHNGQFF. The chain employs TRBV9 and TRBJ2-1; the match to TRBD2 covers 9 bases. The CDR3 runs to 16 residues. The germline V gene has CDR1 SGDLS and CDR2 YYNGEE.

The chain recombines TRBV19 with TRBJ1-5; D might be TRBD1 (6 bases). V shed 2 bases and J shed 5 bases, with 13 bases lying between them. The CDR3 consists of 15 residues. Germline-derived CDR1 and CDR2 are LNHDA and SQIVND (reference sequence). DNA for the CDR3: TGTGCCAGTAGTATACCGGCAGGGGAAGATCAGCCCCAGCATTTT. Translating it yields CASSIPAGEDQPQHF.

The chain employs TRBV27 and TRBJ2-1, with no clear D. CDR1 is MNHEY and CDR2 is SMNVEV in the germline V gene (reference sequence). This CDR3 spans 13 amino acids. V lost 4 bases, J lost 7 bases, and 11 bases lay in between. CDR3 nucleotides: TGTGCCAGCAGTTCCGGGTCGGTTAATGAGCAGTTCTTC. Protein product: CASSSGSVNEQFF.

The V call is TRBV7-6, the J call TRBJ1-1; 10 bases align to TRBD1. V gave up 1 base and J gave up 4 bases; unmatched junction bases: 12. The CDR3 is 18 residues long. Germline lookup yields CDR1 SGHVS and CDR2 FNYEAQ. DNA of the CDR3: TGTGCCAGCAGCTTAGGGGCCAACACCGGGACAGGGGCCACTGAAGCTTTCTTT. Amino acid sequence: CASSLGANTGTGATEAFF. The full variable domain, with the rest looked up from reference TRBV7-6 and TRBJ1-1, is GAGVSQSPRYKVTKRGQDVALRCDPISGHVSLYWYRQALGQGPEFLTYFNYEAQQDKSGLPNDRFSAERPEGSISTLTIQRTEQRDSAMYRCASSLGANTGTGATEAFFGQGTRLTVV.

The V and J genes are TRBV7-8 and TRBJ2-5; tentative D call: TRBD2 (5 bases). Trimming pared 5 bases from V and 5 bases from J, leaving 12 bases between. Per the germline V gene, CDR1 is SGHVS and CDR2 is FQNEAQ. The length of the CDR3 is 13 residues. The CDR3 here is CASSLPGWETQYF. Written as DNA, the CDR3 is TGTGCCAGCAGCCTCCCGGGGTGGGAGACCCAGTACTTC.

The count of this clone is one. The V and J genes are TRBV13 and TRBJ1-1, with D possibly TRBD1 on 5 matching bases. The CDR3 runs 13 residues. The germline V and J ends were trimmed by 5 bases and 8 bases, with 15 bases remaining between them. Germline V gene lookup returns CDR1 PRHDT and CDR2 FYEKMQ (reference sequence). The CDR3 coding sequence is TGTGCCAGCAGCCTTCGAGGGGAGGCGGAAGCTTTCTTT. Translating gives CASSLRGEAEAFF.

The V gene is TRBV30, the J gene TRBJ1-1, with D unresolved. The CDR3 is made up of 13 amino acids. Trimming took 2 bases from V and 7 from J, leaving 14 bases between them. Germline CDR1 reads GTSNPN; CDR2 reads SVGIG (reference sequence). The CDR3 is CAWSYQRAFEAFF. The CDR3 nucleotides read TGTGCCTGGAGTTACCAGCGGGCTTTTGAAGCTTTCTTT.

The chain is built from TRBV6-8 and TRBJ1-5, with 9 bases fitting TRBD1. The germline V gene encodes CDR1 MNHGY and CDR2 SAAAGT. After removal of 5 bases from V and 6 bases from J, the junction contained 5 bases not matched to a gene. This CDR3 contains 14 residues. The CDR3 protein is CASSEGTGLQPQHF. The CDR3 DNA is TGTGCCAGCAGTGAAGGGACAGGGCTTCAGCCCCAGCATTTT.

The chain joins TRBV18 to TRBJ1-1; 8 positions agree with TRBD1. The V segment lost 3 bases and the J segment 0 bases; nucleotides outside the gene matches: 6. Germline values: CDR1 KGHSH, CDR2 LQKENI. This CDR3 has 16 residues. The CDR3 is CASSPPGQDMNTEAFF. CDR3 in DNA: TGTGCCAGCTCACCCCCGGGACAGGACATGAACACTGAAGCTTTCTTT.